The rows below give T cell receptor beta chains drawn from one sample of a study of T cell responses to AZD1222 COVID-19 vaccine. Repertoires were generated with immunoSEQ multiplex PCR, while TCRdb's copy carries only in-frame clones and drops some. In the table there are 130,000 or so clones, 86% of which are singletons. Specimen: peripheral blood, collected on day 0 of AZD1222 vaccination. The receptors come from an adult in good health. The CDR3 runs from the conserved cysteine through the conserved F or W. D genes are given only for firm matches. Size is stated for part of the rows, as once, few or many counts, or as a class when the clone is expanded.

v_gene,d_gene,len,j_gene,abundance,CDR3aa,CDR3nt
TRBV5-4,TRBD2,19,TRBJ2-2,few,CASSRAGTSGRANTGELFF,TGTGCCAGCAGCCGGGCCGGGACTAGCGGGAGGGCTAACACCGGGGAGCTGTTTTTT
TRBV11-3,NA,16,TRBJ1-2,NA,CASSLALEGKLRGYTF,TGTGCCAGCAGCTTAGCCTTGGAGGGGAAGCTTAGGGGCTACACCTTC
TRBV29-1,NA,12,TRBJ2-5,NA,CSVRSEGETQYF,TGCAGCGTGAGGAGTGAGGGGGAGACCCAGTACTTC
TRBV7-3,TRBD2,17,TRBJ2-3,NA,CASSSRTSGGPGDTQYF,TGTGCCAGCAGCTCCAGGACTAGCGGGGGGCCGGGAGATACGCAGTATTTT
TRBV19,TRBD1,15,TRBJ1-2,NA,CASSPQLVGGNGYTF,TGTGCCAGTAGTCCACAGCTCGTAGGGGGCAATGGCTACACCTTC
TRBV7-8,NA,13,TRBJ2-3,NA,CASTWGITDTQYF,TGTGCCAGCACCTGGGGGATAACAGATACGCAGTATTTT
TRBV5-6,NA,14,TRBJ2-3,NA,CASSLLETTDTQYF,TGTGCCAGCAGCTTGTTAGAAACAACAGATACGCAGTATTTT
TRBV5-1,NA,16,TRBJ2-6,NA,CASSHPEYSGANVLTF,TGCGCCAGCAGCCACCCGGAGTACTCTGGGGCCAACGTCCTGACTTTC
TRBV7-8,TRBD1,14,TRBJ1-2,NA,CASSRGQLAYGYTF,TGTGCCAGCAGCCGGGGACAGTTGGCCTATGGCTACACCTTC
TRBV11-2,NA,16,TRBJ1-1,few,CASSLRGRGVDTEAFF,TGTGCCAGCAGTTTAAGGGGTCGGGGAGTGGACACTGAAGCTTTCTTT
TRBV7-2,NA,13,TRBJ2-2,NA,CASSPRNTGELFF,TGTGCCAGCAGCCCAAGAAACACCGGGGAGCTGTTTTTT
TRBV10-3,NA,12,TRBJ1-2,NA,CAINLGGYGYTF,TGTGCCATCAACCTTGGAGGCTATGGCTACACCTTC
TRBV9,NA,13,TRBJ1-2,NA,CASSGTVYYGYTF,TGTGCCAGCAGCGGGACGGTATACTATGGCTACACCTTC
TRBV11-2,NA,13,TRBJ2-3,NA,CASSLDPGDTQYF,TGTGCCAGCAGCTTAGACCCTGGGGATACGCAGTATTTT
TRBV12-3/TRBV12-4,NA,13,TRBJ2-7,NA,CASSPTGLHEQYF,TGTGCCAGCAGCCCCACGGGTCTCCACGAGCAGTACTTC
TRBV6-5,NA,15,TRBJ1-2,NA,CASSYGSQGQGGYTF,TGTGCCAGCAGCTACGGGTCTCAGGGCCAGGGGGGCTACACCTTC
TRBV18,NA,16,TRBJ1-3,NA,CASSPPRGGVGNTIYF,TGTGCCAGCTCACCACCCAGGGGAGGCGTTGGAAACACCATATATTTT
TRBV27,NA,18,TRBJ1-5,NA,CASSSILGPPLGNQPQHF,TGTGCCAGCAGTTCCATCCTAGGGCCCCCTCTTGGCAATCAGCCCCAGCATTTT
TRBV6-5,TRBD1,15,TRBJ1-5,NA,CASSPGTGGNQPQHF,TGTGCCAGCAGCCCAGGGACAGGGGGGAATCAGCCCCAGCATTTT
TRBV4-3,NA,14,TRBJ1-1,NA,CASSQEVRYTEAFF,TGCGCCAGCAGCCAAGAGGTCCGGTACACTGAAGCTTTCTTT
TRBV21-1,NA,14,TRBJ2-7,NA,CASSKLLAGVEQYF,TGTGCCAGCAGCAAACTCCTAGCGGGAGTAGAGCAGTACTTC
TRBV7-9,NA,17,TRBJ1-2,NA,CASSSERGGGLNYGYTF,TGTGCCAGCAGCTCCGAACGCGGAGGGGGTCTTAACTATGGCTACACCTTC
TRBV11-2,NA,13,TRBJ1-1,NA,CASRRTGHTEAFF,TGTGCCAGCAGGCGAACAGGACACACTGAAGCTTTCTTT
TRBV27,NA,19,TRBJ1-1,NA,CASSLSQARASRGTAEAFF,TGTGCCAGCAGTTTATCGCAAGCACGAGCCTCGAGGGGAACAGCTGAAGCTTTCTTT
TRBV27,TRBD2,15,TRBJ2-5,NA,CASSFLAGGPGTQYF,TGTGCCAGCAGTTTTTTAGCGGGAGGGCCTGGGACCCAGTACTTC
TRBV6-6,NA,11,TRBJ2-3,NA,CASSYVSTQYF,TGTGCCAGCAGTTACGTGAGTACGCAGTATTTT
TRBV6-5,NA,14,TRBJ1-5,NA,CATAESYSNQPQHF,TGTGCCACAGCAGAAAGCTATAGCAATCAGCCCCAGCATTTT
TRBV27,NA,16,TRBJ1-5,NA,CASSFTGTYSNQPQHF,TGTGCCAGCAGTTTTACAGGGACCTATAGCAATCAGCCCCAGCATTTT
TRBV6-5,NA,12,TRBJ2-5,NA,CASIDALETQYF,TGTGCCAGTATCGACGCCCTGGAGACCCAGTACTTC
TRBV2,NA,13,TRBJ2-3,NA,CASGRGGTDTQYF,TGTGCCAGCGGGCGCGGCGGCACAGATACGCAGTATTTT
TRBV7-9,NA,13,TRBJ2-1,NA,CASSLGGRSVQFF,TGTGCCAGCAGCTTAGGGGGGAGGTCAGTGCAGTTCTTC
TRBV27,NA,14,TRBJ2-7,NA,CASSIGGRSYEQYF,TGTGCCAGCAGTATTGGGGGACGCTCCTACGAGCAGTACTTC
TRBV7-3,NA,13,TRBJ2-7,once,CASSLTGAYEQYF,TGTGCCAGCAGCCTAACGGGAGCGTACGAGCAGTACTTC
TRBV13,NA,15,TRBJ1-1,NA,CASSRPGQRNTEAFF,TGTGCCAGCAGCAGACCGGGACAACGGAACACTGAAGCTTTCTTT
TRBV13,TRBD1,15,TRBJ2-7,NA,CASRQTGQGPYEQYF,TGTGCCAGCAGACAAACGGGACAGGGCCCCTACGAGCAGTACTTC
TRBV6-5,TRBD2,15,TRBJ2-2,NA,CASISLAGDTGELFF,TGTGCCAGCATCAGCCTAGCGGGAGACACCGGGGAGCTGTTTTTT
TRBV5-8,NA,16,TRBJ2-3,NA,CASSTGPTPHTDTQYF,TGTGCCAGCAGCACCGGGCCGACGCCCCACACAGATACGCAGTATTTT
TRBV5-5,NA,16,TRBJ2-4,NA,CASSLAPALAKNIQYF,TGTGCCAGCAGCTTGGCACCAGCTTTAGCCAAAAACATTCAGTACTTC
TRBV3-1/TRBV3-2,NA,12,TRBJ1-4,NA,CASGFPGEKLFF,TGTGCCAGCGGTTTCCCAGGGGAAAAACTGTTTTTT
TRBV25-1,NA,12,TRBJ1-4,once,CASSEYDEKLFF,TGTGCCAGCAGTGAATATGACGAAAAACTGTTTTTT
TRBV14,TRBD1,15,TRBJ1-4,NA,CASSRTGGQGEKLFF,TGTGCCAGCAGCCGAACAGGGGGGCAGGGTGAAAAACTGTTTTTT